This T cell receptor (beta chain) was sequenced for a study of T cell repertoires in cytomegalovirus infection. On the study more broadly: Public TCR beta signatures indicated both CMV infection and matching HLA type.

TCRdb re-analysed the reads in MiXCR, keeping a single row per CDR3 protein. The profile shows some 450,000 distinct CDR3 sequences, under 40% of them singletons. As concerns this clonotype: Its antigen is unidentified.

Overall study findings and caveats: Accumulated public TCR beta family frequency recognized individuals carrying CMV together with the relevant HLA.

The CDR3 has 15 residues. Trimming cost V 5 bases and J 2 bases, with 13 bases left between them. Sequencing used PBMCs. This TCR came from a human donor in good health (CMV status not recorded). Some clones in this sample may be carry-over from other donors' samples. The chain couples TRBV12-3 or TRBV12-4 to TRBJ2-4, with D possibly being TRBD1 or TRBD2 (7 bases each). The CDR3 loop is CASSPGGGTKNIQYF. The CDR3 DNA reads TGTGCCAGCAGTCCAGGGGGGGGTACCAAAAACATTCAGTACTTC.